This T cell receptor beta chain derives from a study of T cells in Graves' hyperthyroidism and ophthalmopathy. Overall study results and limits: Ophthalmopathy was predicted by the model a median of approximately six months ahead of onset.

The source material, RNA transcripts, was used to amplify TCR beta CDR3 regions. A first-round RT-PCR of the TCR CDR3 used the HTBI primer set. TCRdb called the multiplex PCR reads again in MiXCR, with one record for every CDR3 protein. Among roughly 500,000 distinct CDR3 sequences listed, 46% were seen once. In the case of this clonotype: The antigen is unknown.

CDR1 and CDR2 (germline): MGHRA, YSYEKL. This CDR3 contains 15 residues. The V segment lost 3 bases and the J segment 6 bases; nucleotides outside the gene matches: 8. This clonotype was sampled from an adult woman with Graves' disease, either hyperthyroidism or ophthalmopathy (not recorded which). J is TRBJ1-5 and V is TRBV4-1; 7 bases are a match to TRBD1. The sequenced sample was peripheral blood or thyroid tissue (not recorded which). The CDR3 reads CASSHLGEGAQPQHF. In nucleotides, the CDR3 is TGCGCCAGCAGCCACCTCGGGGAGGGGGCTCAGCCCCAGCATTTT.